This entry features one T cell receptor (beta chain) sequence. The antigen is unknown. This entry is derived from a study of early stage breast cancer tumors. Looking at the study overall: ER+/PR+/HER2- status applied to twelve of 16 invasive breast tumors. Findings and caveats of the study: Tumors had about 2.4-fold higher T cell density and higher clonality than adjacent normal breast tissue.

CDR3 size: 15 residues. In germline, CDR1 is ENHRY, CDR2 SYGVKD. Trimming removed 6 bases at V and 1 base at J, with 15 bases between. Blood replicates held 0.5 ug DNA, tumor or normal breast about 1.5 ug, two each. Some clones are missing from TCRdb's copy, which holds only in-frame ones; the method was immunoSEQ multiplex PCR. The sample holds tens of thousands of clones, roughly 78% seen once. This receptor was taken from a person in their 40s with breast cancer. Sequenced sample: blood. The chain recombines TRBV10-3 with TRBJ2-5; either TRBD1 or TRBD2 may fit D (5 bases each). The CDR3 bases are TGTGCCATCAGCATCCGGGACCCTCCCCAAGAGACCCAGTACTTC. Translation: CAISIRDPPQETQYF.